This T cell receptor beta chain derives from a study of tumor-infiltrating lymphocytes in primary liver carcinoma. TCR beta cDNA came from around 500 ng total RNA, primed with a constant-region primer. Generation of the TCR beta libraries relied on three nested multiplex PCR rounds using slightly modified ARM-PCR. TRBV1-TRBV30 forward and Cbeta reverse primers drove the first two approximately 10-cycle rounds. TCRdb independently ran MiXCR on the multiplex PCR reads; one entry per CDR3 protein. The sample contains roughly 330,000 distinct CDR3 sequences, 65% of which appear only once. Germline V gives CDR1 KGHDR, CDR2 SFDVKD. Trimming at V came to 4 bases and at J to 5 bases, leaving 1 base not matched to a gene. The CDR3 loop spans 13 amino acids. RNA isolated from unsorted whole blood supplied the blood RNA, with germline DNA also extracted.

The genes are TRBV24-1 and TRBJ1-2, with TRBD1 identical over 9 bases. This clonotype originated in a man aged 35 to 55 with primary liver carcinoma and hepatitis B virus infection. The sequencing sample was made of peripheral blood. The CDR3 DNA reads TGTGCCACCAGTGACGGGACAGGGTATGGCTACACCTTC. The encoded protein is CATSDGTGYGYTF.